What follows are 13 T cell receptor beta chains derived from one specimen sequenced in a study of blood T cell repertoires in COVID-19. Produced via immunoSEQ multiplex PCR; TCRdb's table is partial and in-frame only. The sample consists of about 220,000 clones, roughly 80% of them appearing once. Sequenced material: PBMCs or T cells enriched from blood (not recorded which). The receptors were gathered from a woman in her thirties or forties with acute COVID-19.

This clone was detected only once. The chain employs TRBV9 and TRBJ2-5; D might be TRBD1 (7 bases). V shed 6 bases and J shed 5 bases, with 14 bases lying between them. This CDR3 contains 13 residues. Germline loops: CDR1 SGDLS, CDR2 YYNGEE. This CDR3 reads CASTGGGGETQYF. The CDR3 nucleotides read TGTGCCAGCACAGGGGGAGGAGGGGAGACCCAGTACTTC.

The chain recombines TRBV14 with TRBJ1-2; D unclear. The CDR3 is 13 amino acids. Germline V gene sequence: CDR1 SGHDN, CDR2 FVKESK. V lost 0 bases and J lost 4, with 6 bases in between. CDR3 nucleotides: TGTGCCAGCAGCCAAGAGAGTTCCTATGGCTACACCTTC. Translated: CASSQESSYGYTF.

This chain uses TRBV19 with TRBJ1-5; 9 nucleotides line up with TRBD1. This CDR3 has 16 residues. Germline trimming cut 3 bases from V and 4 bases from J; bases unmatched to any gene: 7. The germline CDR1 and CDR2 sequences are LNHDA and SQIVND (reference sequence). The CDR3 sequence is CASSIHGTGSNQPQHF. The CDR3 DNA reads as TGTGCCAGTAGTATCCACGGGACAGGGAGTAATCAGCCCCAGCATTTT. The full variable domain, rest sourced from reference TRBV19 and TRBJ1-5, is DGGITQSPKYLFRKEGQNVTLSCEQNLNHDAMYWYRQDPGQGLRLIYYSQIVNDFQKGDIAEGYSVSREKKESFPLTVTSAQKNPTAFYLCASSIHGTGSNQPQHFGDGTRLSIL.

This chain links TRBV28 with TRBJ2-7; 7 bases are a match to TRBD1. The germline gives CDR1 MDHEN, CDR2 SYDVKM. J was trimmed by 0 bases and V by 9 bases; bases with no gene match: 5. The CDR3 has 13 residues. The CDR3 DNA follows: TGTGCCAGTTTACAGGGGAGCTCCTACGAGCAGTACTTC. Amino acids: CASLQGSSYEQYF. The full variable domain, its missing parts supplied by reference TRBV28 and TRBJ2-7, is DVKVTQSSRYLVKRTGEKVFLECVQDMDHENMFWYRQDPGLGLRLIYFSYDVKMKEKGDIPEGYSVSREKKERFSLILESASTNQTSMYLCASLQGSSYEQYFGPGTRLTVT.

This chain connects TRBV9 to TRBJ2-2; D may be TRBD2 (6 bases). V was clipped by 1 base and J by 4 bases, with 11 bases between them. Germline V gene data show CDR1 as SGDLS and CDR2 as YYNGEE. The CDR3 is 15 amino acids. The CDR3 is CASSVRRESTGELFF. CDR3 nucleotides: TGTGCCAGCAGCGTAAGGAGGGAATCCACCGGGGAGCTGTTTTTT.

The rearrangement joins TRBV29-1 to TRBJ2-7; 8 positions agree with TRBD1. The ends lost 5 bases at V and 3 bases at J; junction bases unmatched: 6. CDR3 length: 13 residues. Germline CDR1 and CDR2: SQVTM and ANQGSEA. The CDR3 nucleotides are TGCAGCGTTAAGGGACAGGAAAGCTACGAGCAGTACTTC. This sequence encodes CSVKGQESYEQYF.

V is TRBV4-2 and J is TRBJ2-5, with D unresolved. This CDR3 has 13 amino acids. The ends were cut back, 0 bases at V and 5 bases at J, with 7 bases in the middle. The germline V gene has CDR1 LGHNA and CDR2 YNFKEQ. CDR3 amino acids: CASSQDSGETQYF. DNA for the CDR3: TGTGCCAGCAGCCAAGATTCCGGGGAGACCCAGTACTTC.

With regard to this clone: A read error may produce the germline difference seen at one junction end. The CDR3 spells CACSASGRAGAKNIQYF. CDR3 nucleotides: TGTGCCTGCAGTGCGAGCGGGAGGGCCGGGGCCAAAAACATTCAGTACTTC. This rearrangement joins TRBV30 to TRBJ2-4; 10 nucleotides agree with TRBD2. This CDR3 comprises 17 residues. CDR1 is GTSNPN, CDR2 SVGIG, per germline (reference sequence).

The chain is built from TRBV4-2 and TRBJ2-2, with TRBD2 matching 10 bases. The junction had 9 bases not matched to a gene; V was cut back by 0 bases and J by 5 bases. The CDR3 has 18 residues. CDR1 is LGHNA and CDR2 is YNFKEQ in the germline V gene. The CDR3 coding sequence is TGTGCCAGCAGCCAAGATCGGAGCGGGAGGGCAGGTACCGGGGAGCTGTTTTTT. Translating it yields CASSQDRSGRAGTGELFF.

This clone was observed a few times. The rearrangement links TRBV24-1 to TRBJ2-1; D is perhaps TRBD2 (7 bases). V gave up 0 bases and J gave up 11 bases, with 13 bases separating them. There are 14 residues in the CDR3. Germline V gives CDR1 KGHDR, CDR2 SFDVKD. The CDR3 nucleotides are TGTGCCACCAGTGATTTGTGGGAGGGGGGTAAGCAGTTCTTC. Translation: CATSDLWEGGKQFF.

In DNA, the CDR3 is TGTGCCAGCAGCGCCGACAGGCGAGTCACAGATACGCAGTATTTT. Translating gives CASSADRRVTDTQYF. This chain links TRBV9 with TRBJ2-3, with a weak D call TRBD1 (6 bases). Germline CDR1 and CDR2: SGDLS and YYNGEE. This CDR3 region has 15 residues. Trimming left V 3 bases short and J 2 bases short, with 13 bases between.

The chain employs TRBV7-9 and TRBJ1-2; D may be TRBD1 (6 bases). The CDR3 covers 14 residues. V shed 5 bases and J shed 3 bases, with 13 bases lying between them. Per germline, CDR1 SEHNR and CDR2 FQNEAQ (reference sequence). CDR3 DNA: TGTGCCAGCAGCGCAACAGGGATGGACTATGGCTACACCTTC. This encodes CASSATGMDYGYTF.

This chain connects TRBV3-1 (or the pseudogene TRBV3-2) to TRBJ2-7; perhaps TRBD1 as D (6 bases). CDR3 length: 16 residues. The ends were cut back, 5 bases at V and 1 base at J, with 18 bases in the middle. Germline CDR1 is LGHDT and CDR2 is YNNKEL (reference sequence). The CDR3 is CASSISPSRGSYEQYF. CDR3 DNA: TGTGCCAGCAGCATCTCGCCAAGTAGGGGGTCCTACGAGCAGTACTTC.